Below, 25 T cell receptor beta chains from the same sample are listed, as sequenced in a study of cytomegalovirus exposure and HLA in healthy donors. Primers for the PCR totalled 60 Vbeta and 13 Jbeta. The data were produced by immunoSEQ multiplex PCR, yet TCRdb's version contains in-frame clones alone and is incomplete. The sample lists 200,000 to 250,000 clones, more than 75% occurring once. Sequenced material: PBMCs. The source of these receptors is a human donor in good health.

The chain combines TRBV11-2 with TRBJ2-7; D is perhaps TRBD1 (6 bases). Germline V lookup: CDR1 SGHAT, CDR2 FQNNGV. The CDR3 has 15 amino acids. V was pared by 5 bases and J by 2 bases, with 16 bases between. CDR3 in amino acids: CASSPKPGTPYEQYF. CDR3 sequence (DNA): TGTGCCAGCAGCCCAAAACCGGGGACACCCTACGAGCAGTACTTC.

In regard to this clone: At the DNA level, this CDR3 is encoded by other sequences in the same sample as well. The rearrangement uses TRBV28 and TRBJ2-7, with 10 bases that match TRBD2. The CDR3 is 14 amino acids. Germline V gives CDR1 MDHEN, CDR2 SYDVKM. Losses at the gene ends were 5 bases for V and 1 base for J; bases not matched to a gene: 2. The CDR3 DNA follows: TGTGCCAGCAGTCCTAGCGGGAGTTCCTACGAGCAGTACTTC. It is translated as CASSPSGSSYEQYF. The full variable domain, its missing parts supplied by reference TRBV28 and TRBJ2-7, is DVKVTQSSRYLVKRTGEKVFLECVQDMDHENMFWYRQDPGLGLRLIYFSYDVKMKEKGDIPEGYSVSREKKERFSLILESASTNQTSMYLCASSPSGSSYEQYFGPGTRLTVT.

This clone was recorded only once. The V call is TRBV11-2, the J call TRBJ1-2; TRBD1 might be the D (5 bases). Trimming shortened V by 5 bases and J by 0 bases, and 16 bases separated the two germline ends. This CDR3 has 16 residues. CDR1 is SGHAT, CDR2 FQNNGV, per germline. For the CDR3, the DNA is TGTGCCAGCAGCCAGTCGGGGGTATCTGCTAACTATGGCTACACCTTC. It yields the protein CASSQSGVSANYGYTF.

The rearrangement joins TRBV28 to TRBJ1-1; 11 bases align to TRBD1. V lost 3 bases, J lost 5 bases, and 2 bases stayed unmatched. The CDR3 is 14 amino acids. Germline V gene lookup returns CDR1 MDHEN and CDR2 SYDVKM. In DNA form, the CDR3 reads TGTGCCAGCAGTTTGGGACAGGGGGGTACTGAAGCTTTCTTT. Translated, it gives CASSLGQGGTEAFF.

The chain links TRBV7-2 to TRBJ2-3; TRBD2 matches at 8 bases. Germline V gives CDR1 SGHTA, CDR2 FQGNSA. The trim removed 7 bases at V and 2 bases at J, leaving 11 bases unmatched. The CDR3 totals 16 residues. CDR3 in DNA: TGTGCCAGCACCCTAGGGGCACTAGCGGTCACAGATACGCAGTATTTT. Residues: CASTLGALAVTDTQYF.

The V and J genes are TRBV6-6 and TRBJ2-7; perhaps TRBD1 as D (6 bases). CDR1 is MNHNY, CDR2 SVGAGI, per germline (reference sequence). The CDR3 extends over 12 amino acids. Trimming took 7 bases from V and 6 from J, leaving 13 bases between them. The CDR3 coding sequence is TGTGCCAGCACCCTACAGGGAACCGAGCAGTACTTC. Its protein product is CASTLQGTEQYF.

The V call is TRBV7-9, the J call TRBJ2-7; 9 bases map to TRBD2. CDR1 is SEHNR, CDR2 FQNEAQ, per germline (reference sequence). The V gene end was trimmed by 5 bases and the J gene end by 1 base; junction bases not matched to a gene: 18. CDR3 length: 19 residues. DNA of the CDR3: TGTGCCAGCAGCATAACAGGTGTTTTAGGTAGCGGGAGTTCCTACGAGCAGTACTTC. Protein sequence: CASSITGVLGSGSSYEQYF. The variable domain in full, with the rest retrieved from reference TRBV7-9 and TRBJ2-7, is DTGVSQNPRHKITKRGQNVTFRCDPISEHNRLYWYRQTLGQGPEFLTYFQNEAQLEKSRLLSDRFSAERPKGSFSTLEIQRTEQGDSAMYLCASSITGVLGSGSSYEQYFGPGTRLTVT.

CDR3 region: CASSDIQGTYGYTF. The CDR3 bases are TGTGCCAGCAGCGATATACAGGGGACGTATGGCTACACCTTC. V gene TRBV9 combines with J gene TRBJ1-2, with 7 bases fitting TRBD1. Germline trimming cut 3 bases from V and 5 bases from J; bases unmatched to any gene: 7. CDR3 size: 14 residues. Germline assignment: CDR1 SGDLS and CDR2 YYNGEE.

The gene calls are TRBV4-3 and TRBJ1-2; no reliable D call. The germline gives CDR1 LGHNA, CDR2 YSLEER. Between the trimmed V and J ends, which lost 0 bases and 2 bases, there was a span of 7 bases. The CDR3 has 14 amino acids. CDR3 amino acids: CASSQDLGNYGYTF. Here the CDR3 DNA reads TGCGCCAGCAGCCAAGATCTCGGGAACTATGGCTACACCTTC.

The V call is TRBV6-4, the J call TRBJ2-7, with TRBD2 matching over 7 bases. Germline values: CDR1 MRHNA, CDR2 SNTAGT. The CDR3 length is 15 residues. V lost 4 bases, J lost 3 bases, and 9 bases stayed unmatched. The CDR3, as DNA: TGTGCCAGCAGTGCAATCGGGGCGGGAGACTACGAGCAGTACTTC. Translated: CASSAIGAGDYEQYF.

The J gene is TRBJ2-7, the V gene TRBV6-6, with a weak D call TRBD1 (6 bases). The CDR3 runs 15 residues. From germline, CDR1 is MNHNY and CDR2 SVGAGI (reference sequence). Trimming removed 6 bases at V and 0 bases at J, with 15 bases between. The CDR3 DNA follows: TGTGCCAGCAGGCTGACAGGAGAAAGCTCCTACGAGCAGTACTTC. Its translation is CASRLTGESSYEQYF.

The CDR3 nucleotides are TGTGCTAGTGGTTTGGGACTAGCGGGAGGGCCGCGCCACGAGACCCAGTACTTC. Translation gives CASGLGLAGGPRHETQYF. This sequence joins TRBV12-5 and TRBJ2-5; TRBD2 aligns across 14 bases. The CDR3 has 18 residues. The germline V gene has CDR1 LGHNT and CDR2 FRNRAP. J lost 5 bases, V lost 1 base, and 9 bases had no gene match. Supplemented by reference TRBV12-5 and TRBJ2-5, the full variable domain reads DARVTQTPRHKVTEMGQEVTMRCQPILGHNTVFWYRQTMMQGLELLAYFRNRAPLDDSGMPKDRFSAEMPDATLATLKIQPSEPRDSAVYFCASGLGLAGGPRHETQYFGPGTRLLVL.

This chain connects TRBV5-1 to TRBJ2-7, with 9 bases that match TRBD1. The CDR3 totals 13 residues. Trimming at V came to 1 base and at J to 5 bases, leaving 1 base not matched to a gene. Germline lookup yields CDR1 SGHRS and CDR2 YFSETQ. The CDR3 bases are TGCGCCAGCAGCTTGACAGGGGGCAACGAGCAGTACTTC. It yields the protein CASSLTGGNEQYF. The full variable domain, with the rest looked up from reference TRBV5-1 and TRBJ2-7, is KAGVTQTPRYLIKTRGQQVTLSCSPISGHRSVSWYQQTPGQGLQFLFEYFSETQRNKGNFPGRFSGRQFSNSRSEMNVSTLELGDSALYLCASSLTGGNEQYFGPGTRLTVT.

The CDR3 region has the DNA TGCAGCGTTGAGGGGGACACAAGGAACACTGAAGCTTTCTTT. This gives the protein CSVEGDTRNTEAFF. V and J are TRBV29-1 and TRBJ1-1; a weak D match, TRBD1 (6 bases). The CDR3 contains 14 residues. V was cut by 3 bases and J by 1 base, with 12 bases left in between. From germline, CDR1 is SQVTM and CDR2 ANQGSEA. Drawing the rest from reference TRBV29-1 and TRBJ1-1, the complete variable domain is SAVISQKPSRDICQRGTSLTIQCQVDSQVTMMFWYRQQPGQSLTLIATANQGSEATYESGFVIDKFPISRPNLTFSTLTVSNMSPEDSSIYLCSVEGDTRNTEAFFGQGTRLTVV.

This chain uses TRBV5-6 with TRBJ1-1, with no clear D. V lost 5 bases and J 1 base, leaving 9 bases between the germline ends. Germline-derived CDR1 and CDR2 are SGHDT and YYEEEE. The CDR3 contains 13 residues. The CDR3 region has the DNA TGTGCCAGCAGACGCCACAAGAACACTGAAGCTTTCTTT. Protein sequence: CASRRHKNTEAFF.

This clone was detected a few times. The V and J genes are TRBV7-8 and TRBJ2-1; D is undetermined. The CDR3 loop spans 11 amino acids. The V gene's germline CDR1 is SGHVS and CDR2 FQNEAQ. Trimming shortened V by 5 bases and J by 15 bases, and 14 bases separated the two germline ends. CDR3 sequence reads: CASSEISLAFF. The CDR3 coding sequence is TGTGCCAGCAGCGAAATCAGTCTGGCGTTCTTC. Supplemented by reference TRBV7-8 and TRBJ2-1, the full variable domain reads GAGVSQSPRYKVAKRGQDVALRCDPISGHVSLFWYQQALGQGPEFLTYFQNEAQLDKSGLPSDRFFAERPEGSVSTLKIQRTQQEDSAVYLCASSEISLAFFGPGTRLTVL.

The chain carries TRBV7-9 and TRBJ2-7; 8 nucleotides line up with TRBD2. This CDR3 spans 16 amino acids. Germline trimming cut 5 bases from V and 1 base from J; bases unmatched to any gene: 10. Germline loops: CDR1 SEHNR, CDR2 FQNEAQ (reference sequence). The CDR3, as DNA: TGTGCCAGCAGCGCGCGACTAGCGACAAAGTCCTACGAGCAGTACTTC. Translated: CASSARLATKSYEQYF.

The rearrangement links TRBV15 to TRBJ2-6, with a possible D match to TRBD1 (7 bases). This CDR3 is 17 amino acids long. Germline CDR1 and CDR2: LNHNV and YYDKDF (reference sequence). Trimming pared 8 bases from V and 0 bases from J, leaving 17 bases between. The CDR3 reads CATFRGVGYSGANVLTF. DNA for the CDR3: TGTGCCACCTTCAGGGGGGTGGGCTACTCTGGGGCCAACGTCCTGACTTTC. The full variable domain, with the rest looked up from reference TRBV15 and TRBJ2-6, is DAMVIQNPRYQVTQFGKPVTLSCSQTLNHNVMYWYQQKSSQAPKLLFHYYDKDFNNEADTPDNFQSRRPNTSFCFLDIRSPGLGDTAMYLCATFRGVGYSGANVLTFGAGSRLTVL.

This chain's CDR3 is CASTVGQGGYSGGYTF. The CDR3 DNA reads TGTGCCAGCACCGTGGGGCAGGGGGGTTACTCGGGTGGCTACACCTTC. The chain has TRBV6-6 and TRBJ1-2; 7 bases are a match to TRBD1. CDR1 and CDR2 (germline): MNHNY, SVGAGI (reference sequence). Losses at the gene ends were 7 bases for V and 7 bases for J; bases not matched to a gene: 18. CDR3 length: 16 residues.

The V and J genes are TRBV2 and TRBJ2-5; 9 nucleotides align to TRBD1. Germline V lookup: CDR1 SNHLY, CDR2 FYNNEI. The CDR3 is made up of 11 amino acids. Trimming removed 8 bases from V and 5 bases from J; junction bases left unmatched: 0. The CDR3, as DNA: TGTGCCAGCGACAGGGGGGAGACCCAGTACTTC. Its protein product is CASDRGETQYF.

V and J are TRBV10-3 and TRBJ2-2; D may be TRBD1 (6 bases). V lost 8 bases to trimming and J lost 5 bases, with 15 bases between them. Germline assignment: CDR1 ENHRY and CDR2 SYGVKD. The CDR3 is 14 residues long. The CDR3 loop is CAIGHRVETGELFF. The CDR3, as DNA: TGTGCCATCGGTCACAGGGTTGAGACCGGGGAGCTGTTTTTT.

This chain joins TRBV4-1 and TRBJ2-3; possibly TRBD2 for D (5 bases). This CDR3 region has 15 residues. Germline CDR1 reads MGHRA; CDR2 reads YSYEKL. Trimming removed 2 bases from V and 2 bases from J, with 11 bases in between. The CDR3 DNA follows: TGCGCCAGCAGCCAATACAGCGGACCCACAGATACGCAGTATTTT. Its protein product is CASSQYSGPTDTQYF.

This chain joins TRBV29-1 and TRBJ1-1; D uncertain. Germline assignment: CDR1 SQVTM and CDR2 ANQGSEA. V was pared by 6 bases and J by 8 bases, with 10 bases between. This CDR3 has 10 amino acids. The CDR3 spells CSVGLAEAFF. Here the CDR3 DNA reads TGCAGCGTGGGCTTAGCGGAAGCTTTCTTT. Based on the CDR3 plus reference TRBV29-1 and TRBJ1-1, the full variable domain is SAVISQKPSRDICQRGTSLTIQCQVDSQVTMMFWYRQQPGQSLTLIATANQGSEATYESGFVIDKFPISRPNLTFSTLTVSNMSPEDSSIYLCSVGLAEAFFGQGTRLTVV.

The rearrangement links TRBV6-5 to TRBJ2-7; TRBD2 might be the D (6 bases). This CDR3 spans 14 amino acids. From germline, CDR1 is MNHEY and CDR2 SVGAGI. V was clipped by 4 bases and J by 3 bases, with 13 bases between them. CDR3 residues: CASSSGLNYYEQYF. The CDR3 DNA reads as TGTGCCAGCAGTTCGGGACTTAACTACTACGAGCAGTACTTC.

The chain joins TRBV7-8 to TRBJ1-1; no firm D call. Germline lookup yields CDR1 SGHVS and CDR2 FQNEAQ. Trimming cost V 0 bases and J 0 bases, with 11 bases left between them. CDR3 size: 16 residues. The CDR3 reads CASSLANSLLNTEAFF. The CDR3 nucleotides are TGTGCCAGCAGCTTAGCGAACAGCCTTTTGAACACTGAAGCTTTCTTT. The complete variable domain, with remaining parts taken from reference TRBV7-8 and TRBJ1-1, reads GAGVSQSPRYKVAKRGQDVALRCDPISGHVSLFWYQQALGQGPEFLTYFQNEAQLDKSGLPSDRFFAERPEGSVSTLKIQRTQQEDSAVYLCASSLANSLLNTEAFFGQGTRLTVV.